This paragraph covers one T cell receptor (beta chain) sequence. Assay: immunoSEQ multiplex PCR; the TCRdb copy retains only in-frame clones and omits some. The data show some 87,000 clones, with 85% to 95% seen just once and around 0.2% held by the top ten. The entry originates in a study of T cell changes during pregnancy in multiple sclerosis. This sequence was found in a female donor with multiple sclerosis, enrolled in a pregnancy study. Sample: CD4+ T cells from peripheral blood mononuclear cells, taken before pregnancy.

CDR3 in DNA: TGTGCCAGCAGCTTTCTAGTCGGGACAGCATTGAACACTGAAGCTTTCTTT. This codes for CASSFLVGTALNTEAFF. The chain has TRBV5-4 and TRBJ1-1; 7 nucleotides agree with TRBD1. J gave up 0 bases and V 2 bases, and 10 bases lay outside the gene matches. From germline, CDR1 is SGHNT and CDR2 YYREEE (reference sequence). The length of the CDR3 is 17 residues.